This T cell receptor (beta chain) was sequenced for a study of control samples from healthy donors and cancer patients. The CDR3 covers 13 residues. V lost 5 bases and J 3 bases, leaving 8 bases between the germline ends. Germline CDR1 and CDR2: SGHAT and FQNNGV. Data came from immunoSEQ multiplex PCR; TCRdb stores just in-frame clones and leaves some out. Of around 80,000 clones in the sample, about 88% were seen once. The clonotype comes from a woman in her fifties or sixties in good health. The chain joins TRBV11-2 to TRBJ1-5; D is undetermined. Sequencing was done on a sample of blood. CDR3 region: CASSPSANQPQHF. The CDR3 coding sequence is TGTGCCAGCAGCCCCTCCGCCAATCAGCCCCAGCATTTT.